Following are 3 T cell receptor beta chains from one sample sequenced in a study of quantifying T cell responses using KT2 cells. Study background: TCR alpha and beta constant-region primers primed reverse transcription of RNA.

A single-stranded UMI oligo with SP2 sequence was ligated to cDNA 3' ends. The first PCR ran about 4 cycles with an equimolar RC1.1 and RC1.2 beta primer mix. From the UMI-ligation and nested PCR reads, TCRdb called clonotypes with MiXCR, one entry per CDR3 protein. The sample includes 40,000 to 60,000 distinct CDR3 sequences, under 14% of them seen just once. Specimen: PBMCs spiked with cells of the T cell clone KT2. The receptors were sampled from a human donor.

In its sample, this clonotype was seen many times. The V gene is TRBV5-1, the J gene TRBJ2-3; unclear D gene. The CDR3 has 16 amino acids. V lost 2 bases and J 0 bases, leaving 13 bases between the germline ends. Looked up from germline, CDR1 is SGHRS and CDR2 is YFSETQ. CDR3 in DNA: TGCGCCAGCAGCTTTGCAGTTCCCTCTAGCACAGATACGCAGTATTTT. Translation gives CASSFAVPSSTDTQYF.

The table lists this clonotype with a few counts. The CDR3 sequence is CATSEPDGYNEQFF. CDR3 DNA: TGTGCCACCAGTGAGCCGGACGGCTACAATGAGCAGTTCTTC. The chain joins TRBV24-1 to TRBJ2-1; D call uncertain. This CDR3 comprises 14 residues. Trimming removed 4 bases from V and 3 bases from J, with 9 bases in between. The germline CDR1 and CDR2 sequences are KGHDR and SFDVKD.

CDR3 coding DNA: TGCAGCGTTGAATCGATAGGGGTAGGGTACGAGCAGTACTTC. Amino acids: CSVESIGVGYEQYF. V is TRBV29-1 and J is TRBJ2-7; D may be TRBD1 (5 bases). The CDR3 sequence is 14 residues long. The ends were cut back, 2 bases at V and 4 bases at J, with 15 bases in the middle. Germline values: CDR1 SQVTM, CDR2 ANQGSEA.